The 4 T cell receptor beta chains given below trace back to one sample, sequenced in a study of T cell responses to AZD1222 COVID-19 vaccine. Sequenced by immunoSEQ multiplex PCR; TCRdb stores in-frame clones only, minus some. This table has under 150,000 clones, approximately 92% appearing once. The sample consisted of peripheral blood, taken 28 days after the second AZD1222 dose. Every receptor here comes from an adult who received the AZD1222 COVID-19 vaccine.

The rearrangement uses TRBV9 and TRBJ1-2; the D gene is possibly TRBD1 (5 bases). The V end was cut by 2 bases, the J end by 6 bases, with 17 bases between. The CDR3 is 15 residues long. CDR1 is SGDLS and CDR2 is YYNGEE in the germline V gene. The CDR3 sequence is CASSVSGPPGHGYTF. Here the CDR3 DNA reads TGTGCCAGCAGCGTTTCTGGACCCCCGGGGCATGGCTACACCTTC.

The chain joins TRBV9 to TRBJ2-7; 10 bases line up with TRBD1. The CDR3 spans 14 residues. CDR1 and CDR2 from the germline V gene are SGDLS and YYNGEE. Germline trimming cut 0 bases from V and 4 bases from J; bases unmatched to any gene: 1. Written as DNA, the CDR3 is TGTGCCAGCAGCGTAGCGGGACAGGGGTACGAGCAGTACTTC. As protein: CASSVAGQGYEQYF.

To note about this clone: In the same sample, other DNA sequences code for this CDR3. The chain joins TRBV5-1 to TRBJ2-1, with 9 nucleotides matching TRBD2. Trimming cost V 3 bases and J 2 bases; bases outside gene matches: 3. The length of the CDR3 is 15 residues. Germline V gene lookup returns CDR1 SGHRS and CDR2 YFSETQ. The CDR3 sequence is CASSSAGGTYNEQFF. The CDR3 nucleotides read TGCGCCAGCAGCTCCGCGGGGGGGACCTACAATGAGCAGTTCTTC.

This rearrangement joins TRBV7-2 to TRBJ1-1; possibly TRBD1 for D (5 bases). CDR3 length equals 13 residues. V dropped 1 base and J dropped 5 bases, with 8 bases sitting between them. Germline CDR1 and CDR2: SGHTA and FQGNSA. The DNA for the CDR3 is TGTGCCAGCAGCTTAGTTGAGGGGACTGAAGCTTTCTTT. This gives the protein CASSLVEGTEAFF.